This passage covers 8 T cell receptor beta chains from one sample sequenced in a study of blood T cell repertoires in COVID-19. Profiling relied on immunoSEQ multiplex PCR, and the TCRdb table lists in-frame clones only, not all of them. Here the sample spans 200,000 to 250,000 clones, about four fifths being singletons. Sequences were obtained from peripheral blood. All receptors come from a woman over 75 with COVID-19, enrolled during active disease.

The V and J genes are TRBV7-2 and TRBJ2-3, with 10 nucleotides matching TRBD2. CDR1 is SGHTA and CDR2 is FQGNSA in the germline V gene. Germline trimming cut 3 bases from V and 0 bases from J; bases unmatched to any gene: 3. The CDR3 runs to 16 residues. CDR3 in DNA: TGTGCCAGCAGCTTCGGACTAGCGGCTAGCACAGATACGCAGTATTTT. It translates to CASSFGLAASTDTQYF.

In its sample, this clone was seen once. The V and J genes are TRBV6-5 and TRBJ1-1; weak D call: TRBD1 (6 bases). This CDR3 has 14 residues. The V gene's germline CDR1 is MNHEY and CDR2 SVGAGI. The V gene lost 6 bases and the J gene lost 2 bases, with 13 bases spanning the gap. CDR3 DNA: TGTGCCAGCAGCTGGGGGCAGGCCAACACTGAAGCTTTCTTT. It specifies CASSWGQANTEAFF.

The chain is built from TRBV2 and TRBJ1-6; D is ambiguous. The CDR3 spans 13 residues. Germline V gene sequence: CDR1 SNHLY, CDR2 FYNNEI. Trimming removed 7 bases at V and 9 bases at J, with 13 bases between. The CDR3 DNA is TGTGCCAGCATCTCCGCCCCGGGTTCACCCCTCCACTTT. Protein sequence: CASISAPGSPLHF.

The J gene is TRBJ2-1, the V gene TRBV5-4; 9 nucleotides line up with TRBD2. J gave up 3 bases and V 3 bases, and 4 bases lay outside the gene matches. CDR3 length: 15 amino acids. The germline V gene encodes CDR1 SGHNT and CDR2 YYREEE (reference sequence). CDR3 coding DNA: TGTGCCAGCAGCTCCGGGACTAGCTACTACAATGAGCAGTTCTTC. This gives the protein CASSSGTSYYNEQFF.

Points on this clone: The junction shows a germline mismatch at one end, possibly a read error. Other DNA sequences in this sample translate to the same CDR3. This chain connects TRBV12-3 or TRBV12-4 to TRBJ1-2, with D possibly TRBD1 on 6 matching bases. The CDR3 length is 13 residues. Here the CDR3 reads CASSRKTGRGYTF. The DNA for the CDR3 is TGCGCCAGCAGCCGGAAGACAGGCCGTGGCTACACCTTC.

This clone has a single count. V and J are TRBV6-6 and TRBJ1-3, with 7 bases aligning to TRBD1. The CDR3 is 15 residues long. The ends lost 4 bases at V and 5 bases at J; junction bases unmatched: 8. CDR1 and CDR2 (germline): MNHNY, SVGAGI (reference sequence). The CDR3 region is CASSLRGTDRNTIYF. In DNA form, the CDR3 reads TGTGCCAGCAGTTTACGCGGGACAGACCGAAACACCATATATTTT.

This chain uses TRBV14 with TRBJ2-4, with 8 bases matching TRBD1. Germline CDR1 and CDR2: SGHDN and FVKESK. The CDR3 sequence is 15 residues long. With V trimmed by 2 bases and J by 4 bases, 4 bases remained unmatched. DNA of the CDR3: TGTGCCAGCAGCCAATGGACAGGGCTTAAAAACATTCAGTACTTC. This codes for CASSQWTGLKNIQYF.

CDR3 sequence (DNA): TGCGCCAGCAGCAGTCTAGCGGGAGGGGGGGCCTACGAGCAGTACTTC. Translating gives CASSSLAGGGAYEQYF. This chain uses TRBV5-1 with TRBJ2-7, with 12 bases aligning to TRBD2. The germline V gene encodes CDR1 SGHRS and CDR2 YFSETQ. The CDR3 has 16 residues. The ends lost 4 bases at V and 2 bases at J; junction bases unmatched: 7.